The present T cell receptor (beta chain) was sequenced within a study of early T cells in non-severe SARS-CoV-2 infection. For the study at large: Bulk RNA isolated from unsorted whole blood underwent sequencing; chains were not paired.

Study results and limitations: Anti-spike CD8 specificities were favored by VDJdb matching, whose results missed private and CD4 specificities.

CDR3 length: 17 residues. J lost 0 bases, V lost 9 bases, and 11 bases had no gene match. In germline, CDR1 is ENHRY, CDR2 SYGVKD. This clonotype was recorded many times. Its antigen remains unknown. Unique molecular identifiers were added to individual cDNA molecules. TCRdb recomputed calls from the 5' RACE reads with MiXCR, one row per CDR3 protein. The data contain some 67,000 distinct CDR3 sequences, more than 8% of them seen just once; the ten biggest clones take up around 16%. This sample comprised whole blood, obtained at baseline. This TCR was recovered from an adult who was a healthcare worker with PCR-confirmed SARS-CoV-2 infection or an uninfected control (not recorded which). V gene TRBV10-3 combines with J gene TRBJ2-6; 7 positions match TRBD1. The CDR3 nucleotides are TGTGCCATGGCTGCCGGACAGGCTGGCTCTGGGGCCAACGTCCTGACTTTC. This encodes CAMAAGQAGSGANVLTF.